The subject of this entry is one T cell receptor beta chain. V was shortened by 5 bases and J by 0 bases, with 15 bases between the two germline ends. Germline lookup yields CDR1 MNHEY and CDR2 SMNVEV (reference sequence). The CDR3 is 16 amino acids. Using about 0.2 ug DNA, some 30,000 T cell genomes, the sorted-subset replicate PCRs were run. Profiling relied on immunoSEQ multiplex PCR, and the TCRdb table lists in-frame clones only, not all of them. The sample includes around 1.5 million clones, 95% to 99% seen only once; the top ten take roughly 0.42%. This specimen comes from a study of shared clonotypes between healthy human individuals. About the study: Serving as donors were a couple of women and a few men, whose ages spanned 18 to 49. CD8 memory received one plate per donor, CD8 naive two, CD4 memory three and CD4 naive three.

The chain has TRBV27 and TRBJ2-3, with D possibly TRBD2 on 6 matching bases. The sample comprised naive CD4+ T cells sorted from blood. Regarding subset: CD45RA+ positively selected. The receptor comes from a man aged 25 to 45 in good health. The CDR3 region is CASSPEWGTSTDTQYF. The CDR3 nucleotides are TGTGCCAGCAGTCCCGAGTGGGGGACTAGCACAGATACGCAGTATTTT.